This T cell receptor beta chain was found in a study of T cell responses to AZD1222 COVID-19 vaccine. General study points: Per reports, nearly half of all spike-specific TCRs target regions that are unmutated in variants. Among the donors, most were white British and more were female, and clonal diversity was possibly underestimated. Spike-spanning, vaccine-associated CD4 TCRs were dominant at 160-218 and 743-854. No day 14 peak samples; only post-peak repertoires were characterized.

In its sample, this clone was seen once. Its antigen is undetermined. One end of the junction does not line up with germline, which may come from a read error. Other DNA sequences in the same sample also yield this CDR3. Sequencing used immunoSEQ multiplex PCR; TCRdb keeps in-frame clones, though not all of them. The sample holds 82,000 or so clones, 90% to 95% seen once. Germline CDR1 is SEHNR and CDR2 is FQNEAQ (reference sequence). The CDR3 is 16 residues long. This TCR was recovered from an adult in good health. The genes are TRBV7-9 and TRBJ2-2; D not certain. Sequences were derived from peripheral blood, sampled on day 0 of AZD1222 vaccination. In DNA, the CDR3 is TGCGCCAGCAGCTTAGGAGTAGAAGGTGACACCGGGGAGCTGTTTTTT. Encoded protein: CASSLGVEGDTGELFF.